What follows is one T cell receptor beta chain and its context. TCRdb's copy holds only in-frame clones and misses some; the assay was immunoSEQ multiplex PCR. In the table there are more than 1,200 clones, roughly four fifths of which are singletons. These data come from a study of brain metastases from non-small cell lung cancer. This CDR3 is 14 amino acids long. Trimming left V 3 bases short and J 1 base short, with 10 bases between. Germline CDR1 and CDR2: SGHRS and YFSETQ. The sample comprised tumor-adjacent normal tissue. This chain uses TRBV5-1 with TRBJ1-2; D gene uncertain. The clonotype comes from a donor older than 35 with non-small cell lung cancer. CDR3 DNA sequence: TGCGCCAGCAGCTCATTGATGGATAACTATGGCTACACCTTC. This codes for CASSSLMDNYGYTF.